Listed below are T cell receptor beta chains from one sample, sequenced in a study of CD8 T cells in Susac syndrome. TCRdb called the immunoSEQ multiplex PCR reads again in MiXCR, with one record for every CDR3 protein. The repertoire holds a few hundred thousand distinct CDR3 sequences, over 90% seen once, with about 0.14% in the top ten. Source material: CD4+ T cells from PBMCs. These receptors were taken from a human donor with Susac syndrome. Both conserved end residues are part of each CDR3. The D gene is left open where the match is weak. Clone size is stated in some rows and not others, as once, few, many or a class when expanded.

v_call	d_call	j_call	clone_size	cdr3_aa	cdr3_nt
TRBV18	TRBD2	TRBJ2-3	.	CASSRRTSGDTDTQYF	TGTGCCAGCTCAAGACGGACTAGCGGGGACACAGATACGCAGTATTTT
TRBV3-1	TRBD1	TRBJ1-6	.	CASSQDTGASYSPLHF	TGTGCCAGCAGCCAAGATACAGGGGCTTCCTATTCACCCCTCCACTTT
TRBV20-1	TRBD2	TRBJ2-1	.	CSVVGGNEQFF	TGCAGTGTTGTCGGGGGGAATGAGCAGTTCTTC
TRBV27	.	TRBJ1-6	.	CASSLRHSTAPLHF	TGTGCCAGCAGTTTACGTCATAGTACGGCACCCCTCCACTTT
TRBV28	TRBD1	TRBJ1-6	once	CASSTTGAGPLHF	TGTGCCAGCAGTACGACAGGGGCAGGACCCCTCCACTTT
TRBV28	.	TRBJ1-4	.	CASTGGNEKLFF	TGTGCCAGCACCGGTGGGAATGAAAAACTGTTTTTT
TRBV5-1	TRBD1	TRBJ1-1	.	CASSPGQENMNTEAFF	TGCGCCAGCAGCCCGGGACAGGAAAACATGAACACTGAAGCTTTCTTT
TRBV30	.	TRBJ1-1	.	CAWAPGQMNTEAFF	TGTGCCTGGGCACCCGGACAGATGAACACTGAAGCTTTCTTT
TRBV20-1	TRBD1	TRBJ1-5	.	CSARRDREGQPQHF	TGCAGTGCTAGACGGGACAGGGAGGGTCAGCCCCAGCATTTT
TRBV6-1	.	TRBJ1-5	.	CASSSPRGAELGNQPQHF	TGTGCCAGCAGCAGCCCTCGGGGGGCCGAGCTCGGAAATCAGCCCCAGCATTTT
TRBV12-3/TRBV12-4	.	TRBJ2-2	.	CASSLAGRGRSGELFF	TGTGCCAGCAGTTTAGCGGGCAGGGGCAGGAGCGGGGAGCTGTTTTTT
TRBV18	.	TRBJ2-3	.	CASSPGTQSTDTQYF	TGTGCCAGCTCACCAGGGACGCAAAGCACAGATACGCAGTATTTT
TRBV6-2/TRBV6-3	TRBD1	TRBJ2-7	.	CASSSTGGASYEQYF	TGTGCCAGCAGCTCGACAGGGGGCGCGTCCTACGAGCAGTACTTC
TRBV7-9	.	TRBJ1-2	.	CASSLGGSTYGYTF	TGTGCCAGCAGCTTAGGCGGCAGCACCTATGGCTACACCTTC
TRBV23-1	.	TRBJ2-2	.	CARPQGESGHPNTGELFF	TGCGCCCGCCCCCAAGGAGAGTCGGGACACCCGAACACCGGGGAGCTGTTTTTT
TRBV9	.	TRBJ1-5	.	CASSKGQSGQPQHF	TGTGCCAGCAGCAAAGGACAGAGCGGACAGCCCCAGCATTTT
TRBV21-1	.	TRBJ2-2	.	CASRTGSNTGELFF	TGTGCCAGCCGGACGGGTTCGAACACCGGGGAGCTGTTTTTT
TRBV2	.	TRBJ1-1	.	CASTYLRGEGEAFF	TGTGCCAGCACCTACTTAAGGGGCGAAGGGGAAGCTTTCTTT